This TCR beta chain was sequenced for a study of cytomegalovirus exposure and HLA in healthy donors. Germline V gene data show CDR1 as MDHEN and CDR2 as SYDVKM. The CDR3 sequence is 13 residues long. V lost 6 bases and J 6 bases, leaving 11 bases between the germline ends. The PCR used 60 Vbeta and 13 Jbeta primers. Data came from immunoSEQ multiplex PCR; TCRdb stores just in-frame clones and leaves some out. Of around 100,000 clones listed, 83% are singletons. Findings of the study overall: A few chains linked to CMV were shown in vitro to be specific for CMV antigens.

Comments on this clone: Its antigen is unknown.

Sequenced material: PBMCs. The source is a man aged 35-49 years in good health and CMV-seronegative. The V gene is TRBV28, the J gene TRBJ2-2; D remains unclear. CDR3 in DNA: TGTGCCAGCAGCCTTGAGGTAGCCGGGGAGCTGTTTTTT. It translates to CASSLEVAGELFF.